This T cell receptor (beta chain) was observed in a study of human T cells and chemical hapten exposure (dated by TCRdb to the early 2020s). Background on the whole study: For sensitization, 2% DPC in acetone was applied to a roughly 2 cm by roughly 2 cm area of upper inner arm skin. Weekly therapeutic DPC doses were additionally applied to the scalp of patients throughout the approximately 24-week study period. Blood samples were taken from patients before sensitization (week 0) and at 2, 6 and about 24 weeks after DPC sensitization. Libraries were pooled for sequencing, and variation in per-sample TCR yields was attributed mainly to small differences in library volumes within the pool. Patch testing was performed on the upper back with Finn chambers containing 0.01% DPC, and the patch tests were scored after 6 days according to International Contact Dermatitis Research Group standards. The patient cohort, mostly female, included alopecia areata with under or over 50% scalp involvement, alopecia totalis and alopecia universalis. For TCR sequencing, blood came from approximately 29 alopecia patients at anywhere from one to four time points (pre-sensitization, 2, 6 and 24 weeks). The study tracked peripheral blood TCR repertoire changes in vivo during primary and secondary sensitization to the hapten diphenylcyclopropenone (DPC) in alopecia patients.

Receptors were amplified or captured by RACE. Reads for this sample came from a NextSeq 500. During library preparation, unique molecular identifiers were attached to individual cDNA molecules so that TCRs could be counted quantitatively and reproducibly. From each blood RNA sample, both TCR alpha and TCR beta chains were sequenced. Regarding the original processing steps: A median of around 96,000 TCRs per sample was observed, with a range of roughly 20,000 to 750,000. V, J and CDR3 annotation of the TCR reads was performed with the Decombinator software suite. Every sample was subsampled to the same number of TCRs (28,000) for the PS versus PT1 abundance plots. Expanded TCRs were defined as absent before sensitization and observed at least eight times at the 2-week time point. The public reads were run again by TCRdb, first through fastp at Q25 and then through MiXCR, and only productive beta chains were kept. Merged by CDR3 protein, the rows form single entries marked with the most common genes and DNA. The V and J calls were determined by TCRdb, not by the authors. This sample holds more than 70,000 distinct CDR3 sequences; roughly 11% were observed only once. The ten largest account for more than 1% of the sample.

General findings and caveats noted by the study authors: Compared with pre-sensitization or healthy control sets, expanded TCRs formed significantly more large CDR3 similarity clusters, which is consistent with antigen-driven responses. Repeated subsampling changed both the strength of the expansion versus patch-test correlation and the threshold at which the correlation became significant. Patch test score correlated positively with the number of PT1 expanded TCRs, reaching significance at thresholds 8, 16 and 32 but not at 4. The number of TCRs above 1 in 1000 frequency did not change with DPC sensitization; there was no evidence of global repertoire structure alterations. Because all patients had alopecia, a presumed autoimmune disease, the immune response of the patients might differ from that of healthy individuals.

Cut back by 3 bases and 2 bases, the V and J ends lie 15 bases apart. The cysteine opens and the phenylalanine closes a CDR3 of 16 amino acids. The retained sequence is limited to the CDR3, 48 bases, with the frame set at the first base. The germline V gene sets CDR1 to KGHSH and CDR2 to LQKENI. The meaning of the sample's time point label: patch test 3, about 24 weeks after DPC sensitization. The treatment or condition label for this specimen denotes: therapeutic diphenylcyclopropenone sensitization with weekly scalp DPC. Blood at each patch-test visit was drawn before the patch test was applied. Patients were eligible if aged 18 to 70, diagnosed with alopecia and judged suitable for DPC therapy, and pregnant patients were excluded. Unfractionated whole blood was collected in Tempus Blood RNA tubes, and total RNA was extracted from that blood. With regard to this clonotype: Its antigen is still unknown. No qualities accompany the bases; no much larger clone lies one base away.

The source of this sequence is a woman aged 25 to 39 with alopecia areata. Some clones in this sample may be carry-over from other donors' samples. This receptor chain uses TRBV18 and TRBJ2-3, with the D call perhaps TRBD1 or TRBD2, as 5 bases match in each case. The starting material was whole blood, obtained in connection with sensitization to the hapten diphenylcyclopropenone (DPC). The DNA sequence follows: TGTGCCAGCTCACCCGGGACGGGGTCGAACACAGATACGCAGTATTTT. It is translated as CASSPGTGSNTDTQYF.